The clone carrying this T cell receptor (beta chain) was seen many times. Time point denoted: persistent/refractory GD, antithyroid drugs over 5 years with positive TRAb. From RNA extracted from PBMCs, the TCR library was made. CDR1 is DFQATT and CDR2 is SNEGSKA in the germline V gene (reference sequence). V was clipped by 6 bases and J by 6 bases, with 18 bases between them. The CDR3 is 15 amino acids. This sample stems from a study of regulatory T cells in long-lasting Graves disease. Combining iRepertoire HTBI primers with Arm-PCR of CDR3 regions, the authors built TCR beta libraries. TCRdb itself ran the multiplex PCR reads through MiXCR, one entry per CDR3 protein. The sample holds over 300,000 distinct CDR3 sequences, about 20% seen once.

The source is a female donor with Graves disease. This material consisted of peripheral blood mononuclear cells (PBMCs), taken when the disease was refractory, from a patient treated with antithyroid drugs. The rearrangement uses TRBV20-1 and TRBJ1-6; D gene ambiguous. The DNA for the CDR3 is TGCAGTGCCCCGGCGCAGACTATCGCTAATTCACCCCTCCACTTT. This translates into CSAPAQTIANSPLHF.